Below, 32 T cell receptor beta chains from the same sample are listed, as sequenced in a study of T cell responses to AZD1222 COVID-19 vaccine. The table came from immunoSEQ multiplex PCR; TCRdb's copy has only in-frame clones and leaves some out. The table has tens of thousands of clones, 83% seen once. Specimen: peripheral blood, collected on day 0 of AZD1222 vaccination. The origin of the receptors is an adult in good health.

The CDR3 spells CASSYWDSVGGELFF. The CDR3 DNA follows: TGTGCCAGCAGTTACTGGGACAGCGTAGGCGGGGAGCTGTTTTTT. The chain is built from TRBV6-2 or TRBV6-3 and TRBJ2-2; 7 bases are shared with TRBD1. CDR3 length: 15 amino acids. The germline gives CDR1 MNHEY, CDR2 SVGEGT. The J segment lost 7 bases and the V segment lost 1 base, leaving 6 bases of the junction unmatched.

J is TRBJ1-4 and V is TRBV28; tentative D call: TRBD1 (5 bases). V dropped 5 bases and J dropped 6 bases, with 16 bases sitting between them. The CDR3 is made up of 15 amino acids. Germline V CDR1 and CDR2: MDHEN, SYDVKM. CDR3 amino acids: CASSHLGGGDEKLFF. DNA for the CDR3: TGTGCCAGCAGTCACCTAGGCGGAGGGGATGAAAAACTGTTTTTT.

The chain combines TRBV4-1 with TRBJ2-2; 11 positions agree with TRBD2. This CDR3 spans 16 amino acids. V dropped 0 bases and J dropped 7; count of bases not matched to a gene: 4. CDR1 and CDR2 from the germline V gene are MGHRA and YSYEKL. The CDR3 region has the DNA TGCGCCAGCAGCCAAGAGGGTCTAGCGGGAGGCGGGGAGCTGTTTTTT. Translating it yields CASSQEGLAGGGELFF.

V gene TRBV18 combines with J gene TRBJ2-5, with 10 nucleotides matching TRBD2. This CDR3 comprises 16 residues. V gave up 2 bases and J gave up 1 base; unmatched junction bases: 4. Germline values: CDR1 KGHSH, CDR2 LQKENI. The CDR3 bases are TGTGCCAGCTCACCAACGACTAGCGGGTTCCAAGAGACCCAGTACTTC. Its translation is CASSPTTSGFQETQYF.

The J gene is TRBJ1-2, the V gene TRBV7-3; 7 nucleotides match TRBD1. With V trimmed by 0 bases and J by 6 bases, 4 bases remained unmatched. CDR1 and CDR2 from the germline V gene are SGHTA and FQGTGA. The CDR3 covers 14 residues. The CDR3 bases are TGTGCCAGCAGCTTAACGGCAGGGGGTGATGGCTACACCTTC. Its translation: CASSLTAGGDGYTF.

The chain links TRBV4-1 to TRBJ2-3; 7 nucleotides match TRBD2. This CDR3 has 15 amino acids. Germline V gene lookup returns CDR1 MGHRA and CDR2 YSYEKL. J lost 5 bases, V lost 2 bases, and 7 bases had no gene match. The CDR3: CASSQQGLVKDTQYF. In DNA form, the CDR3 reads TGCGCCAGCAGCCAACAAGGACTAGTTAAAGATACGCAGTATTTT.

A note on this clone: This sample also contains other DNA sequences that code for the same CDR3. The chain couples TRBV6-2 or TRBV6-3 to TRBJ2-5, with D unclear. This CDR3 has 11 amino acids. CDR1 MNHEY and CDR2 SVGEGT come from the germline V gene. Trimming cost V 3 bases and J 5 bases, with 4 bases left between them. The CDR3: CASSYPETQYF. CDR3 nucleotides: TGTGCCAGCAGTTATCCCGAGACCCAGTACTTC.

V and J are TRBV6-1 and TRBJ1-1; possible D gene TRBD1, 5 bases. The germline gives CDR1 MNHNS, CDR2 SASEGT. The CDR3 has 15 amino acids. Trimming left V 3 bases short and J 0 bases short, with 11 bases between. CDR3 loop: CASSDDSHMNTEAFF. As DNA, the CDR3 is TGTGCCAGCAGTGACGACAGCCACATGAACACTGAAGCTTTCTTT.

This sequence joins TRBV2 and TRBJ1-1; the D gene is possibly TRBD1 (6 bases). The germline CDR1 and CDR2 sequences are SNHLY and FYNNEI. V dropped 7 bases and J dropped 0 bases, with 9 bases sitting between them. CDR3 size: 13 residues. CDR3 protein: CASTGQMNTEAFF. For the CDR3, the DNA is TGTGCCAGCACCGGACAGATGAACACTGAAGCTTTCTTT.

Only a few counts were recorded for this clone. The V gene is TRBV9, the J gene TRBJ1-2; 10 bases map to TRBD1. V lost 0 bases to trimming and J lost 3 bases; unmatched junction nucleotides: 2. This CDR3 is built from 15 residues. CDR1 is SGDLS and CDR2 is YYNGEE in the germline V gene. The CDR3, as DNA: TGTGCCAGCAGCGTAGGGACAGGGGGGCACTATGGCTACACCTTC. Protein product: CASSVGTGGHYGYTF. The full variable domain, completed using reference TRBV9 and TRBJ1-2, is DSGVTQTPKHLITATGQRVTLRCSPRSGDLSVYWYQQSLDQGLQFLIQYYNGEERAKGNILERFSAQQFPDLHSELNLSSLELGDSALYFCASSVGTGGHYGYTFGSGTRLTVV.

This chain connects TRBV16 to TRBJ2-1, with a possible D match to TRBD2 (7 bases). V dropped 3 bases and J dropped 6 bases, with 15 bases sitting between them. The CDR3 is 15 residues long. The germline gives CDR1 KGHSY, CDR2 FQNENV. The CDR3 spells CASSHAGAGGNEQFF. In nucleotides, the CDR3 is TGTGCCAGCAGCCACGCGGGGGCCGGGGGCAATGAGCAGTTCTTC.

The rearrangement uses TRBV6-5 and TRBJ2-7; D might be TRBD1 or TRBD2, each matching 5 bases. V dropped 0 bases and J dropped 5 bases, with 5 bases sitting between them. The CDR3 covers 12 residues. Germline-derived CDR1 and CDR2 are MNHEY and SVGAGI. In DNA form, the CDR3 reads TGTGCCAGCAGTTACTCGGGGGACGAGCAGTACTTC. The encoded protein is CASSYSGDEQYF.

This chain's CDR3 is CASSPGPKETQYF. The DNA for the CDR3 is TGTGCCAGCAGTCCTGGACCGAAAGAGACCCAGTACTTC. The chain joins TRBV7-9 to TRBJ2-5; the D is unclear. Trimming stripped 6 bases from V and 3 bases from J, with 11 bases between. Per the germline V gene, CDR1 is SEHNR and CDR2 is FQNEAQ (reference sequence). The CDR3 totals 13 residues.

The CDR3 spells CASSQVASPPGELFF. The CDR3, as DNA: TGTGCCAGCAGCCAAGTTGCCAGTCCCCCCGGGGAGCTGTTTTTT. The chain recombines TRBV3-1 (or the pseudogene TRBV3-2) with TRBJ2-2; D unclear. Germline lookup yields CDR1 LGHDT and CDR2 YNNKEL (reference sequence). The ends were cut back, 1 base at V and 6 bases at J, with 12 bases in the middle. This CDR3 has 15 residues.

J is TRBJ2-7 and V is TRBV7-8, with TRBD2 identical over 12 bases. Trimming at V came to 4 bases and at J to 4 bases, leaving 20 bases not matched to a gene. The CDR3 is 20 amino acids. In germline, CDR1 is SGHVS, CDR2 FQNEAQ. The CDR3 DNA is TGTGCCAGCAGCTCCCGGGGCCCCGCTAGCGGGAGGGTCCCATCTTACGAGCAGTACTTC. It codes for CASSSRGPASGRVPSYEQYF.

The chain has TRBV5-1 and TRBJ2-7; D might be TRBD2 (6 bases). This CDR3 region has 13 residues. CDR1 and CDR2 from the germline V gene are SGHRS and YFSETQ. The V end was cut by 3 bases, the J end by 2 bases, with 9 bases between. This CDR3 is CASSYGGTYEQYF. The CDR3 nucleotides are TGCGCCAGCAGCTACGGAGGGACCTACGAGCAGTACTTC.

The CDR3 reads CASSWGYSYEQYF. CDR3 bases: TGCGCCAGCAGCTGGGGGTACTCCTACGAGCAGTACTTC. V usage is TRBV5-1 and J usage is TRBJ2-7, with D perhaps assigned TRBD1 or TRBD2 (5 bases each). The CDR3 spans 13 residues. Germline V lookup: CDR1 SGHRS, CDR2 YFSETQ. V gave up 3 bases and J gave up 0 bases, with 7 bases separating them. The full variable domain, completed using reference TRBV5-1 and TRBJ2-7, is KAGVTQTPRYLIKTRGQQVTLSCSPISGHRSVSWYQQTPGQGLQFLFEYFSETQRNKGNFPGRFSGRQFSNSRSEMNVSTLELGDSALYLCASSWGYSYEQYFGPGTRLTVT.

The J gene is TRBJ2-3, the V gene TRBV18; no clear D. Trimming shortened V by 3 bases and J by 0 bases, and 4 bases separated the two germline ends. Germline CDR1 is KGHSH and CDR2 is LQKENI. This CDR3 is built from 13 residues. The CDR3 sequence: CASSPTSTDTQYF. CDR3 coding DNA: TGTGCCAGCTCACCTACGAGCACAGATACGCAGTATTTT. Looking up the rest from reference TRBV18 and TRBJ2-3 gives the full variable domain: NAGVMQNPRHLVRRRGQEARLRCSPMKGHSHVYWYRQLPEEGLKFMVYLQKENIIDESGMPKERFSAEFPKEGPSILRIQQVVRGDSAAYFCASSPTSTDTQYFGPGTRLTVL.

The genes are TRBV12-3 or TRBV12-4 and TRBJ2-3; 7 nucleotides line up with TRBD1. The CDR3 runs to 13 residues. V was pared by 5 bases and J by 5 bases, with 4 bases of the junction left unmatched. CDR3 amino acids: CASSRGPGDTQYF. The CDR3 nucleotides read TGTGCCAGCAGTAGGGGGCCGGGAGATACGCAGTATTTT.

V usage is TRBV28 and J usage is TRBJ1-6; D uncertain. Trimming shortened V by 5 bases and J by 11 bases, and 16 bases separated the two germline ends. CDR3 length: 14 residues. Germline lookup yields CDR1 MDHEN and CDR2 SYDVKM. CDR3 region: CASSPRGTRAPLHF. CDR3 in DNA: TGTGCCAGCAGTCCCCGTGGCACAAGAGCACCCCTCCACTTT. The entire variable domain, with the rest obtained from reference TRBV28 and TRBJ1-6, is as follows: DVKVTQSSRYLVKRTGEKVFLECVQDMDHENMFWYRQDPGLGLRLIYFSYDVKMKEKGDIPEGYSVSREKKERFSLILESASTNQTSMYLCASSPRGTRAPLHFGNGTRLTVT.

This clone rates as medium-sized. The rearrangement uses TRBV12-5 and TRBJ1-2; possible D gene TRBD1, 5 bases. From germline, CDR1 is LGHNT and CDR2 FRNRAP. The germline V and J ends were trimmed by 7 bases and 8 bases, with 20 bases remaining between them. The CDR3 runs to 14 residues. This CDR3 reads CASDLQGSEGGYTF. In DNA, the CDR3 is TGTGCTAGTGACCTGCAGGGCAGCGAGGGAGGCTACACCTTC.

This clone was seen a few times. This sequence joins TRBV19 and TRBJ1-5; TRBD1 might be the D (5 bases). V lost 7 bases and J 11 bases, leaving 21 bases between the germline ends. Germline assignment: CDR1 LNHDA and CDR2 SQIVND (reference sequence). This CDR3 is 14 amino acids long. The DNA of the CDR3 is TGTGCCAGTACCCTGGGGCGGCCAGTCCGGACCCAGCATTTT. Translation: CASTLGRPVRTQHF.

The V gene is TRBV5-1, the J gene TRBJ2-2; D is undetermined. The CDR3 runs 14 residues. Trimming shortened V by 0 bases and J by 1 base, and 4 bases separated the two germline ends. The germline gives CDR1 SGHRS, CDR2 YFSETQ. The CDR3 DNA reads TGCGCCAGCAGCTTGGTTGTGAACACCGGGGAGCTGTTTTTT. Translating it yields CASSLVVNTGELFF.

The chain joins TRBV19 to TRBJ1-1; D is undetermined. Germline V gene lookup returns CDR1 LNHDA and CDR2 SQIVND (reference sequence). V was cut by 5 bases and J by 8 bases, with 18 bases left in between. CDR3 size: 14 residues. CDR3 protein: CASSHNTPGGEAFF. DNA of the CDR3: TGTGCCAGTAGTCATAATACCCCCGGAGGGGAAGCTTTCTTT. Drawing the rest from reference TRBV19 and TRBJ1-1, the complete variable domain is DGGITQSPKYLFRKEGQNVTLSCEQNLNHDAMYWYRQDPGQGLRLIYYSQIVNDFQKGDIAEGYSVSREKKESFPLTVTSAQKNPTAFYLCASSHNTPGGEAFFGQGTRLTVV.

The chain employs TRBV27 and TRBJ1-1, with TRBD1 as a possible D gene (5 bases). The CDR3 totals 14 residues. The germline V gene has CDR1 MNHEY and CDR2 SMNVEV (reference sequence). Trimming stripped 5 bases from V and 4 bases from J, with 14 bases between. In DNA, the CDR3 is TGTGCCAGCAGTCCCCGGGGCAGGGCCACTGAAGCTTTCTTT. This codes for CASSPRGRATEAFF.

The V call is TRBV15, the J call TRBJ1-4; D not resolved. Germline lookup yields CDR1 LNHNV and CDR2 YYDKDF (reference sequence). This CDR3 comprises 13 residues. V gave up 1 base and J gave up 4 bases, with 4 bases separating them. The CDR3 is CATSRVLNEKLFF. The CDR3 coding sequence is TGTGCCACCAGCAGAGTCCTTAATGAAAAACTGTTTTTT.

The table lists this clone with a few counts. V usage is TRBV5-7 and J usage is TRBJ2-1; 8 nucleotides agree with TRBD1. TRBV5-7 is known as an ORF, though its function is uncertain. V was pared by 6 bases and J by 4 bases, with 12 bases of the junction left unmatched. This CDR3 comprises 16 residues. CDR3 protein: CASIDEGGTGYNEQFF. For the CDR3, the DNA is TGTGCCAGCATCGATGAGGGCGGGACAGGATACAATGAGCAGTTCTTC.

This sequence joins TRBV19 and TRBJ1-1, with 7 bases identical to TRBD1. The CDR3 length is 13 residues. Germline V lookup: CDR1 LNHDA, CDR2 SQIVND (reference sequence). V lost 4 bases and J lost 6; bases outside the gene matches: 5. CDR3 coding DNA: TGTGCCAGTAGTACAACCGGGACAGCTGAAGCTTTCTTT. It encodes CASSTTGTAEAFF.

As regards this clone: The same CDR3 is also encoded by other DNA sequences in this sample. CDR3 sequence (DNA): TGCGCCAGCAGCCCAGGACCCAGCAATCAGCCCCAGCATTTT. Its protein is CASSPGPSNQPQHF. The genes are TRBV5-1 and TRBJ1-5, with D hard to call. CDR1 SGHRS and CDR2 YFSETQ come from the germline V gene. The CDR3 is 14 amino acids. Trimming left V 4 bases short and J 1 base short, with 9 bases between.

The rearrangement links TRBV7-9 to TRBJ2-5; 9 bases are shared with TRBD1. V was clipped by 5 bases and J by 1 base; unmatched bases: 2. This CDR3 has 14 residues. Germline CDR1 and CDR2: SEHNR and FQNEAQ (reference sequence). CDR3 sequence reads: CASSPGQGQETQYF. Here the CDR3 DNA reads TGTGCCAGCAGCCCGGGACAGGGCCAAGAGACCCAGTACTTC.

This chain connects TRBV5-4 to TRBJ1-4; tentative D call: TRBD1 (5 bases). Germline V gives CDR1 SGHNT, CDR2 YYREEE (reference sequence). CDR3 length equals 15 residues. V was shortened by 0 bases and J by 3 bases, with 9 bases between the two germline ends. CDR3 DNA sequence: TGTGCCAGCAGCTTGGAGGGGTACCCTAATGAAAAACTGTTTTTT. This translates into CASSLEGYPNEKLFF.

About this clone: A junction end diverges from the germline sequence, so it may reflect a read error. The chain is built from TRBV30 and TRBJ1-1; no clear D gene. The germline gives CDR1 GTSNPN, CDR2 SVGIG (reference sequence). The CDR3 consists of 11 residues. The CDR3 bases are TGTGCCTGGAGTGTATCATCCGGGCAGCTCTTT. Protein sequence: CAWSVSSGQLF.